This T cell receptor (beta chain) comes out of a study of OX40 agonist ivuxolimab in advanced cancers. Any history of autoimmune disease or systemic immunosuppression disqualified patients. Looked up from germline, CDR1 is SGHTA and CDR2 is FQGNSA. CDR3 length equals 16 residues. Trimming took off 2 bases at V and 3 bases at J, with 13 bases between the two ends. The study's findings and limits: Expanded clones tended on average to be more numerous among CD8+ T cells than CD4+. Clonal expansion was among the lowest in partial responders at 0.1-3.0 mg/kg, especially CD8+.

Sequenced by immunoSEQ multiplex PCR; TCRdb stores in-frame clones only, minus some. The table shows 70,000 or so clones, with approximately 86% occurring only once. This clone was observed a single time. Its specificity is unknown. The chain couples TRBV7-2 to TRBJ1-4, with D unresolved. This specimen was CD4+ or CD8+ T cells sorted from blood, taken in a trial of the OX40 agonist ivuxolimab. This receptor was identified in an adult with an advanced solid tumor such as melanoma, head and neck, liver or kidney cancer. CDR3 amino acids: CASSLTLGASNEKLFF. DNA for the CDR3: TGTGCCAGCAGCTTAACCCTGGGAGCTTCTAATGAAAAACTGTTTTTT.